This TCR beta chain was sequenced for a study of PD-1 blockade in classical Hodgkin lymphoma. Study outcomes and limitations: Diversity in CD4+ TCRs, unlike that measured in CD8+ TCRs, had risen significantly by C4D1. Newly diagnosed patients were said to have less baseline TCR diversity than healthy donors did.

Regarding time point: cycle 4 day 1 (C4D1), after five to seven weeks of nivolumab. Relapse was seen in all patients after autologous stem cell transplantation, and brentuximab vedotin exposure was variable. Clones were read by immunoSEQ multiplex PCR, and TCRdb kept only the in-frame ones, dropping some. The table includes about 44,000 clones, around 64% detected once. Remarks on this clone: Its cognate antigen is unknown.

Germline CDR1 and CDR2: MNHEY and SVGAGI. The V and J ends lost 6 bases and 1 base, in that order; junction bases with no gene match: 6. The CDR3 consists of 14 residues. The chain recombines TRBV6-5 with TRBJ2-7; the match to TRBD1 covers 7 bases. This clonotype was sampled from a human donor with classical Hodgkin lymphoma. This specimen was peripheral blood mononuclear cells (PBMCs), taken before the fourth cycle of nivolumab. The CDR3 is CASSPLTGSYEQYF. CDR3 DNA: TGTGCCAGCAGCCCCTTGACAGGGTCCTACGAGCAGTACTTC.